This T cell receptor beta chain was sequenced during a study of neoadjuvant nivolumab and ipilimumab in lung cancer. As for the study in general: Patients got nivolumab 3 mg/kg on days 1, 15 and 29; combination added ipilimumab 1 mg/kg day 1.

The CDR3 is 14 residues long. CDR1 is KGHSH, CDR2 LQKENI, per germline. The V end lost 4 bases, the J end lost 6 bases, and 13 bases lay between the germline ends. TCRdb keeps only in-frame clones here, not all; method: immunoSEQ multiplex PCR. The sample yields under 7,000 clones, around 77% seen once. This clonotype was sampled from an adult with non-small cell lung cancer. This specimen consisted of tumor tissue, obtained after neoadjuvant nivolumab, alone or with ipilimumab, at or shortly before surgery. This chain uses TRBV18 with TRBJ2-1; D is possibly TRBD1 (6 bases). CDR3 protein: CASSRQDAFNEQFF. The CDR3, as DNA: TGTGCCAGCTCACGACAGGATGCTTTCAATGAGCAGTTCTTC.